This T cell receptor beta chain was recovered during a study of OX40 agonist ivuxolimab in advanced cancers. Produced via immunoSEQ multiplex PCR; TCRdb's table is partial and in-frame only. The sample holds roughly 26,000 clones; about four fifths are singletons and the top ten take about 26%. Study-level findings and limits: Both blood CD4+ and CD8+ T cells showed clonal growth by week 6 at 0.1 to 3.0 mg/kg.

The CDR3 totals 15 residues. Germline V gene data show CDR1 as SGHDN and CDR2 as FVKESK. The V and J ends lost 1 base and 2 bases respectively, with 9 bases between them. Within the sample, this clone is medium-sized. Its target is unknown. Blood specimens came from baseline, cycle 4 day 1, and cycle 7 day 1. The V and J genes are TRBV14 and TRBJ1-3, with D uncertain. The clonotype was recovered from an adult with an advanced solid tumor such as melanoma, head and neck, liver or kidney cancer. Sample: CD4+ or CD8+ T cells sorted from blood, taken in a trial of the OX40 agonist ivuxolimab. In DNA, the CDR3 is TGTGCCAGCAGCCAAGGTGGCGTCCCTGGAAACACCATATATTTT. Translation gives CASSQGGVPGNTIYF.